A selection of T cell receptor beta chains follows, all from one sample in a study of T cell responses to AZD1222 COVID-19 vaccine. Generated by immunoSEQ multiplex PCR, the TCRdb table keeps only in-frame clones and is missing some. The sample has about 120,000 clones; roughly 89% are singletons. The specimen comprised peripheral blood, sampled on day 0 of AZD1222 vaccination. These TCRs come from an adult in good health. CDR3s include the opening cysteine and the closing phenylalanine or tryptophan. Each record gives: CDR3 protein, CDR3 DNA, J gene, D gene, clone size, V gene. A D gene is named only where the DNA matches it firmly. Some rows have no size entry. The others give once, few or many, or a class for an expanded clone.

cdr3_aa: CASGGSSYNEQFF; cdr3_nt: TGTGCCAGCGGCGGGAGCTCCTACAATGAGCAGTTCTTC; j_call: TRBJ2-1; d_call: TRBD2; clone_size: NA; v_call: TRBV11-2
cdr3_aa: CATSGPTSGRADEQFF; cdr3_nt: TGTGCCACCAGTGGCCCCACTAGCGGGAGGGCAGATGAGCAGTTCTTC; j_call: TRBJ2-1; d_call: TRBD2; clone_size: NA; v_call: TRBV24-1
cdr3_aa: CASSYPGLDSPLHF; cdr3_nt: TGTGCCAGCAGTTACCCTGGATTGGATTCACCCCTCCACTTT; j_call: TRBJ1-6; d_call: NA; clone_size: few; v_call: TRBV6-6
cdr3_aa: CASSSRPTGKRPETQYF; cdr3_nt: TGTGCCAGCAGCTCAAGGCCGACAGGGAAGCGTCCAGAGACCCAGTACTTC; j_call: TRBJ2-5; d_call: TRBD1; clone_size: NA; v_call: TRBV7-6
cdr3_aa: CASSPPSYEQYF; cdr3_nt: TGTGCCAGCAGTCCCCCAAGCTACGAGCAGTACTTC; j_call: TRBJ2-7; d_call: NA; clone_size: NA; v_call: TRBV27
cdr3_aa: CASSPMTSGLLQETQYF; cdr3_nt: TGTGCCAGCAGTCCAATGACTAGCGGGTTACTGCAGGAGACCCAGTACTTC; j_call: TRBJ2-5; d_call: TRBD2; clone_size: once; v_call: TRBV6-2/TRBV6-3
cdr3_aa: CATKTPNYGYTF; cdr3_nt: TGTGCCACAAAAACGCCGAACTATGGCTACACCTTC; j_call: TRBJ1-2; d_call: NA; clone_size: NA; v_call: TRBV6-5
cdr3_aa: CASSLGTSGKKEQFF; cdr3_nt: TGTGCCAGCAGCTTAGGAACTAGCGGGAAGAAGGAGCAGTTCTTC; j_call: TRBJ2-1; d_call: TRBD2; clone_size: NA; v_call: TRBV7-2
cdr3_aa: CASSPSDISYEQYF; cdr3_nt: TGTGCCAGCAGCCCCTCGGATATTAGCTACGAGCAGTACTTC; j_call: TRBJ2-7; d_call: NA; clone_size: NA; v_call: TRBV28
cdr3_aa: CASSPGQVASGNTIYF; cdr3_nt: TGTGCCAGCAGCCCAGGACAGGTCGCCTCTGGAAACACCATATATTTT; j_call: TRBJ1-3; d_call: TRBD1; clone_size: few; v_call: TRBV2
cdr3_aa: CASSQLPEGVSGNTIYF; cdr3_nt: TGTGCCAGCTCACAATTACCCGAGGGGGTCTCTGGAAACACCATATATTTT; j_call: TRBJ1-3; d_call: NA; clone_size: NA; v_call: TRBV18
cdr3_aa: CASSLLQGQETQYF; cdr3_nt: TGTGCCAGCAGCTTGCTACAGGGACAAGAGACCCAGTACTTC; j_call: TRBJ2-5; d_call: NA; clone_size: NA; v_call: TRBV5-8
cdr3_aa: CASSQITGGSEKLFF; cdr3_nt: TGTGCCAGCAGTCAGATTACGGGTGGGAGCGAAAAACTGTTTTTT; j_call: TRBJ1-4; d_call: NA; clone_size: NA; v_call: TRBV28
cdr3_aa: CASSLRDDSYEQYF; cdr3_nt: TGTGCCAGCAGTCTAAGGGACGACTCCTACGAGCAGTACTTC; j_call: TRBJ2-7; d_call: NA; clone_size: NA; v_call: TRBV7-8
cdr3_aa: CASSPRDFGNTIYF; cdr3_nt: TGTGCCAGCAGCCCGAGGGACTTTGGAAACACCATATATTTT; j_call: TRBJ1-3; d_call: NA; clone_size: NA; v_call: TRBV3-1/TRBV3-2
cdr3_aa: CASSDSSYNEQFF; cdr3_nt: TGTGCCAGTAGTGACAGCTCCTACAATGAGCAGTTCTTC; j_call: TRBJ2-1; d_call: NA; clone_size: NA; v_call: TRBV19
cdr3_aa: CAISGQVNTEAFF; cdr3_nt: TGTGCCATCAGTGGACAGGTGAACACTGAAGCTTTCTTT; j_call: TRBJ1-1; d_call: NA; clone_size: NA; v_call: TRBV10-3
cdr3_aa: CASSFYGRHVNEQFF; cdr3_nt: TGCGCCAGCAGCTTTTACGGGAGGCATGTCAATGAGCAGTTCTTC; j_call: TRBJ2-1; d_call: TRBD2; clone_size: NA; v_call: TRBV5-1
cdr3_aa: CASSTRLALTGDTQYF; cdr3_nt: TGTGCCAGCAGCACACGACTAGCCCTTACGGGAGATACGCAGTATTTT; j_call: TRBJ2-3; d_call: TRBD2; clone_size: NA; v_call: TRBV5-4
cdr3_aa: CATSRDLDRNEKLFF; cdr3_nt: TGTGCCACCAGCAGAGATCTCGACAGGAATGAAAAACTGTTTTTT; j_call: TRBJ1-4; d_call: NA; clone_size: NA; v_call: TRBV15
cdr3_aa: CASTPRLPDEQYF; cdr3_nt: TGTGCCAGCACCCCGCGACTTCCGGACGAGCAGTACTTC; j_call: TRBJ2-7; d_call: NA; clone_size: once; v_call: TRBV2
cdr3_aa: CASSRGQSYNEQFF; cdr3_nt: TGTGCCAGCAGCCGCGGACAGTCCTACAATGAGCAGTTCTTC; j_call: TRBJ2-1; d_call: NA; clone_size: once; v_call: TRBV14
cdr3_aa: CASSQAQNYGYTF; cdr3_nt: TGCGCCAGCAGCCAAGCACAGAACTATGGCTACACCTTC; j_call: TRBJ1-2; d_call: NA; clone_size: NA; v_call: TRBV4-3
cdr3_aa: CASSTRVGPSYEQYF; cdr3_nt: TGTGCCAGCAGCACCCGGGTGGGGCCCTCCTACGAGCAGTACTTC; j_call: TRBJ2-7; d_call: NA; clone_size: NA; v_call: TRBV7-2
cdr3_aa: CASTWGTGLQNYGYTF; cdr3_nt: TGTGCCAGCACCTGGGGGACAGGGCTCCAAAACTATGGCTACACCTTC; j_call: TRBJ1-2; d_call: TRBD1; clone_size: NA; v_call: TRBV5-4
cdr3_aa: CASRDRAEAFF; cdr3_nt: TGTGCCAGCCGAGACAGAGCTGAAGCTTTCTTT; j_call: TRBJ1-1; d_call: NA; clone_size: NA; v_call: TRBV25-1
cdr3_aa: CASSPSGRSNQPQHF; cdr3_nt: TGTGCCAGTAGTCCCTCGGGACGGAGCAATCAGCCCCAGCATTTT; j_call: TRBJ1-5; d_call: NA; clone_size: NA; v_call: TRBV19
cdr3_aa: CATSPLAGGLYEQYF; cdr3_nt: TGTGCCACCAGCCCTCTAGCGGGAGGACTCTACGAGCAGTACTTC; j_call: TRBJ2-7; d_call: TRBD2; clone_size: NA; v_call: TRBV15
cdr3_aa: CASSPLREGANEKLFF; cdr3_nt: TGTGCCAGCAGCCCTCTGAGGGAGGGGGCTAATGAAAAACTGTTTTTT; j_call: TRBJ1-4; d_call: NA; clone_size: once; v_call: TRBV11-3